The T cell receptor (beta chain) described here comes from a study of blood T cell repertoires in COVID-19. Profiling relied on immunoSEQ multiplex PCR, and the TCRdb table lists in-frame clones only, not all of them. The data contain some 270,000 clones, roughly four fifths of them singletons. V was pared by 3 bases and J by 7 bases, with 10 bases between. The CDR3 sequence is 13 residues long. CDR1 is SGHTA and CDR2 is FQGNSA in the germline V gene. Input material: PBMCs or T cells enriched from blood (not recorded which). The sequence derives from a man in his fifties or sixties who had recovered from COVID-19. The chain has TRBV7-2 and TRBJ2-1; D not resolved. CDR3 nucleotides: TGTGCCAGCAGCTTCTATCCCGAGAATGAGCAGTTCTTC. It specifies CASSFYPENEQFF.